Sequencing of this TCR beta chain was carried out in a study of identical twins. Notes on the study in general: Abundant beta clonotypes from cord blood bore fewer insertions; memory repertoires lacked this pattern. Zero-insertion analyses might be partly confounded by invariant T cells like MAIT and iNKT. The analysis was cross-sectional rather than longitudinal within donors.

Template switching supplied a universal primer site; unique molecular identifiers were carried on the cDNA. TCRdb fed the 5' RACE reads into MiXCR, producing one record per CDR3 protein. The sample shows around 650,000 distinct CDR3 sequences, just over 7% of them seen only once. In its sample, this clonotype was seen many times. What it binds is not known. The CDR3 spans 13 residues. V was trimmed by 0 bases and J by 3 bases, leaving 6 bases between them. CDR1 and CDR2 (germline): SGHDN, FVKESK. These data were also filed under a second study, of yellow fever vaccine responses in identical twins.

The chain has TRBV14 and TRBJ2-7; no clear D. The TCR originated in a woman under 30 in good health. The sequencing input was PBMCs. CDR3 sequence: CASSQDVGYEQYF. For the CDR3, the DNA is TGTGCCAGCAGCCAAGATGTCGGCTACGAGCAGTACTTC.